This T cell receptor beta chain was profiled in a study of T-cell memory formation after mild COVID-19. In the study overall: The two donors had largely donor-specific TCR clusters.

In the case of this clonotype: Antigen specificity is unknown.

Study outcomes and limitations: Pre-infection memory contained some responding clones, which suggested that cross-reactive memory had joined. Later expanders leaned toward CD4+, whereas clones contracting from day 15 to 85 were balanced CD4/CD8.

It was 5'RACE with constant-segment primers that produced the TCR alpha and TCR beta cDNA libraries, which carried sample barcodes and UMIs. TCRdb used MiXCR to reprocess the 5' RACE reads, holding one entry per CDR3 protein. The data contain 350,000 or so distinct CDR3 sequences, under 25% of them singletons. The CDR3 runs 13 residues. The ends lost 2 bases at V and 11 bases at J; junction bases unmatched: 6. Germline CDR1 reads SQVTM; CDR2 reads ANQGSEA. The clonotype comes from an adult woman who had mild COVID-19 (a few samples of this study predate the infection). Cell type and time point are not known. Input material: PBMCs or a T cell subset sorted from them (not recorded which). The chain combines TRBV29-1 with TRBJ1-1; 12 nucleotides line up with TRBD1. The CDR3 DNA is TGCAGCGTTGAAAGGGACAGGGGGCGCGGGGCTTTCTTT. Residues: CSVERDRGRGAFF. Together with reference TRBV29-1 and TRBJ1-1, the CDR3 gives the full variable domain: SAVISQKPSRDICQRGTSLTIQCQVDSQVTMMFWYRQQPGQSLTLIATANQGSEATYESGFVIDKFPISRPNLTFSTLTVSNMSPEDSSIYLCSVERDRGRGAFFGQGTRLTVV.